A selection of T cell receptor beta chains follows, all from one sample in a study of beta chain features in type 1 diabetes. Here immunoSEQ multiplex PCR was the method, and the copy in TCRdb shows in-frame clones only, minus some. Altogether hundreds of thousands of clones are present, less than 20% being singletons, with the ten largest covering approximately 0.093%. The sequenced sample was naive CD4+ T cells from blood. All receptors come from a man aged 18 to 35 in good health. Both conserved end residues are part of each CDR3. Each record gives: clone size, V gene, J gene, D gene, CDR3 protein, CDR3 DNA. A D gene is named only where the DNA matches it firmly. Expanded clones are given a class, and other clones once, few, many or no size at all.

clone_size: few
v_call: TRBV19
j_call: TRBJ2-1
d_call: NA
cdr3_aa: CASSIARLSYNEQFF
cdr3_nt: TGTGCCAGTAGTATAGCCAGGCTCTCCTACAATGAGCAGTTCTTC

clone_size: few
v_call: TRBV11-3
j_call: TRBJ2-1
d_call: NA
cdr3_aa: CASSLGTEYNEQFF
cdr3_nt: TGTGCCAGCAGCTTGGGGACTGAATACAATGAGCAGTTCTTC

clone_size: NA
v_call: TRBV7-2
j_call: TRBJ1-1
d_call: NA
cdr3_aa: CASSLNRNTEAFF
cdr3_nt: TGTGCCAGCAGCTTAAACAGGAACACTGAAGCTTTCTTT

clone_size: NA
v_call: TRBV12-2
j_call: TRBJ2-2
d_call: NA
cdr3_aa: CASRTENTGELFF
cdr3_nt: TGTGCAAGTCGCACCGAGAACACCGGGGAGCTGTTTTTT

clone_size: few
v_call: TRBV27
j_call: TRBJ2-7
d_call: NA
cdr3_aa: CASSKVGQSSYEQYF
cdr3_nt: TGTGCCAGCAGTAAAGTAGGGCAGAGCTCCTACGAGCAGTACTTC

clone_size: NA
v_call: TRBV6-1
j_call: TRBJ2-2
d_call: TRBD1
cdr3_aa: CASSKDRTNTGELFF
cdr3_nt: TGTGCCAGCAGTAAGGACAGGACGAACACCGGGGAGCTGTTTTTT

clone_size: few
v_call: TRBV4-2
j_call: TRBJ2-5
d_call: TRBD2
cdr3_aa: CASSQASGGETQYF
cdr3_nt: TGTGCCAGCAGCCAAGCCTCGGGGGGGGAGACCCAGTACTTC

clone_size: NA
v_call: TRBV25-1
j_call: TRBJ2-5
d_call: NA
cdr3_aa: CASSDAGRGETQYF
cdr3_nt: TGTGCCAGCAGTGATGCAGGGCGCGGAGAGACCCAGTACTTC

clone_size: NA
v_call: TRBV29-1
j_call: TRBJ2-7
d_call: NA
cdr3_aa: CSVTGDGTYEQYF
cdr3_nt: TGCAGCGTTACGGGGGACGGGACCTACGAGCAGTACTTC

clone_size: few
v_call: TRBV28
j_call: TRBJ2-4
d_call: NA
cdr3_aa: CASSFLASDDIQYF
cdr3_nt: TGTGCCAGCAGTTTCTTGGCTAGCGATGACATTCAGTACTTC

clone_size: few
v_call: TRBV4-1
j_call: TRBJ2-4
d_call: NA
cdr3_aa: CASSQERRATGLDKNIQYF
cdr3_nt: TGCGCCAGCAGCCAAGAGAGAAGGGCGACAGGTCTTGACAAAAACATTCAGTACTTC

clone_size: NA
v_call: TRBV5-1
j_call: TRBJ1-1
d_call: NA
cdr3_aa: CASSLVGVPEAFF
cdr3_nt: TGCGCCAGCAGCTTGGTGGGTGTTCCTGAAGCTTTCTTT

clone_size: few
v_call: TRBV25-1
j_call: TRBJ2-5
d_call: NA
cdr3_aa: CASSDPVLQYQETQYF
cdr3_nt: TGTGCCAGCAGTGACCCCGTTCTTCAGTACCAAGAGACCCAGTACTTC

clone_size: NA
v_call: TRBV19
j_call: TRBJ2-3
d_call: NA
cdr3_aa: CASSTRTDTQYF
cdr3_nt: TGTGCCAGTAGTACAAGGACAGATACGCAGTATTTT

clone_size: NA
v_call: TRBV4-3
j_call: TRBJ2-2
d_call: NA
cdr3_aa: CASSQYAFSGYTGELFF
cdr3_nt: TGCGCCAGCAGCCAATATGCGTTTTCAGGGTACACCGGGGAGCTGTTTTTT

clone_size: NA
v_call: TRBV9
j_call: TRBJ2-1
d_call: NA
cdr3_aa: CASSVAGVSNEQFF
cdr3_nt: TGTGCCAGCAGCGTAGCGGGAGTGTCCAATGAGCAGTTCTTC

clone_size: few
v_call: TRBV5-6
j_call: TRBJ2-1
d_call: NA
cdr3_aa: CASSPVGLAANNNEQFF
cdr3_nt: TGTGCCAGCAGCCCCGTCGGGTTAGCGGCCAATAACAATGAGCAGTTCTTC

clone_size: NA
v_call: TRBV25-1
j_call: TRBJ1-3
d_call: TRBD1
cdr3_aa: CASSGLTGGTGNTIYF
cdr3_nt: TGTGCCAGCAGTGGACTAACAGGGGGGACTGGAAACACCATATATTTT

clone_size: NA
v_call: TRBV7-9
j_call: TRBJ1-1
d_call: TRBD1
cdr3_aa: CASSLGAGTGNTEAFF
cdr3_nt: TGTGCCAGCAGCTTAGGAGCCGGGACAGGGAACACTGAAGCTTTCTTT

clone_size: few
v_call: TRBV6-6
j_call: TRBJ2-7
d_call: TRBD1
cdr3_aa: CASSGRDRGSYEQYF
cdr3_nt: TGTGCCAGCAGTGGCCGGGACAGGGGTTCCTACGAGCAGTACTTC

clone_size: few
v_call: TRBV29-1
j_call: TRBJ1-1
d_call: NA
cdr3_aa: CSVAWRNTEAFF
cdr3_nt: TGCAGCGTTGCATGGAGGAACACTGAAGCTTTCTTT

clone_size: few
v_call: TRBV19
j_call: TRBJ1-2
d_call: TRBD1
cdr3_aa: CASRPDRGDYGYTF
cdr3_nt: TGTGCCAGTAGACCCGACAGGGGGGACTATGGCTACACCTTC

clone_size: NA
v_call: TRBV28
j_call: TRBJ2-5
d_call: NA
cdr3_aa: CASSRGVQETQYF
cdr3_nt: TGTGCCAGCAGCCGAGGGGTACAAGAGACCCAGTACTTC

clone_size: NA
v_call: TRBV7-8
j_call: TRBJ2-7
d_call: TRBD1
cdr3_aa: CASSARGLGRRGVPYEQYF
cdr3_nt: TGTGCCAGCAGCGCCAGGGGGCTCGGGCGACGTGGTGTCCCCTACGAGCAGTACTTC

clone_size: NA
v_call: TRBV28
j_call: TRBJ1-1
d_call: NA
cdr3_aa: CASSPLDGGSWAFF
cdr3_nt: TGTGCCAGCAGTCCCCTCGACGGGGGCTCATGGGCTTTCTTT

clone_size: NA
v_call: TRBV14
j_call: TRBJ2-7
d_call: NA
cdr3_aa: CASSQSGRSIAWTTSSYEQYF
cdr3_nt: TGTGCCAGCAGCCAGAGCGGCCGGTCGATAGCCTGGACGACTTCATCCTACGAGCAGTACTTC

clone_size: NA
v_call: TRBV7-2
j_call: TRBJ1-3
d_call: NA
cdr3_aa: CASSLGPTGGGNTIYF
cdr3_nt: TGTGCCAGCAGCTTAGGACCGACAGGTGGAGGAAACACCATATATTTT

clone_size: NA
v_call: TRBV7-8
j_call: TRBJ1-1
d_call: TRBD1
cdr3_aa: CASQTGMENTEAFF
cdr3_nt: TGTGCCAGCCAGACAGGGATGGAGAACACTGAAGCTTTCTTT

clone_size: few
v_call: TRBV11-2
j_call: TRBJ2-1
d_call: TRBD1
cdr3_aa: CASSWITDRGRMNEQFF
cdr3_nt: TGTGCCAGCAGCTGGATAACCGACAGGGGGCGTATGAATGAGCAGTTCTTC

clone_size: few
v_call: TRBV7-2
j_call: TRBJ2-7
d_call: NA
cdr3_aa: CASSSTGYEQYF
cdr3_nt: TGTGCCAGCAGCTCTACGGGCTACGAGCAGTACTTC

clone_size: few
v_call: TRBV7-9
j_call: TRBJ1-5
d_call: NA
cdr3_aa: CASSPSGYQPQHF
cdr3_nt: TGTGCCAGCAGCCCCAGCGGTTATCAGCCCCAGCATTTT

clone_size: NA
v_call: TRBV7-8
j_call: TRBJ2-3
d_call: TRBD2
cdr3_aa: CASSLVLAGSTDTQYF
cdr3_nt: TGTGCCAGCAGCTTAGTGCTAGCGGGGAGCACAGATACGCAGTATTTT

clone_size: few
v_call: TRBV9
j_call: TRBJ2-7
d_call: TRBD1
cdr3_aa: CASSVGGQGPEQYF
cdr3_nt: TGTGCCAGCAGCGTAGGAGGACAGGGCCCCGAGCAGTACTTC

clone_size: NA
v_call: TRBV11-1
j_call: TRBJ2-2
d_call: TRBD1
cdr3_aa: CASGQDPNTGELFF
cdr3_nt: TGTGCCAGCGGACAGGACCCTAACACCGGGGAGCTGTTTTTT

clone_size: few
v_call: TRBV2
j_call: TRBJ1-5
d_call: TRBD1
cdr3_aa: CASSERQGGGQPQHF
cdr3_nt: TGTGCCAGCAGTGAGCGACAGGGTGGCGGTCAGCCCCAGCATTTT

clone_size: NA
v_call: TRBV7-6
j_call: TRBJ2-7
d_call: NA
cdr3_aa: CASSLRQGPYEQYF
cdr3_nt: TGTGCCAGCAGCTTACGGCAGGGACCCTACGAGCAGTACTTC

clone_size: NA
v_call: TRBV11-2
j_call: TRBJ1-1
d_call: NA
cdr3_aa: CASSLVLRNTEAFF
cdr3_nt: TGTGCCAGCAGCTTAGTTTTACGGAACACTGAAGCTTTCTTT

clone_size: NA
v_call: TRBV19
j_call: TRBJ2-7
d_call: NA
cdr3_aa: CASSILGTLSYEQYF
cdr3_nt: TGTGCCAGTAGTATCCTTGGGACACTTAGCTACGAGCAGTACTTC

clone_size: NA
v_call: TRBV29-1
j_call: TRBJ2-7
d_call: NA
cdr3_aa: CSVVFPSESYEQYF
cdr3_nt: TGCAGCGTTGTCTTCCCCAGCGAGTCCTACGAGCAGTACTTC

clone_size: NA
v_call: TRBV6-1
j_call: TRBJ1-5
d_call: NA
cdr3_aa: CASSDQYSGREKSQPQHF
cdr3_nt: TGTGCCAGCAGTGACCAATATTCGGGACGGGAGAAAAGTCAGCCCCAGCATTTT